The clone carrying this T cell receptor beta chain has a handful of counts. Antigen specificity is unknown. Germline V gene data show CDR1 as SQVTM and CDR2 as ANQGSEA. Deletions cut 7 bases from V and 5 bases from J, with 5 bases between. CDR3 size: 9 residues. The data originate from a study of response to subunit inactivated influenza vaccine. Study conclusions and caveats: Authors suggested few new T cells are recruited by each seasonal influenza vaccination.

TCRdb used MiXCR to reprocess the RT-PCR reads, holding one entry per CDR3 protein. In the table there are around 650,000 distinct CDR3 sequences, approximately 14% of which are singletons. Source: PBMCs from blood, taken 11 to 12 days after vaccination. The receptor comes from a middle-aged man who received an inactivated influenza vaccine. J is TRBJ1-1 and V is TRBV29-1, with D perhaps TRBD1 (5 bases). This CDR3 reads CSEGTEAFF. DNA for the CDR3: TGCAGCGAGGGGACTGAAGCTTTCTTT.